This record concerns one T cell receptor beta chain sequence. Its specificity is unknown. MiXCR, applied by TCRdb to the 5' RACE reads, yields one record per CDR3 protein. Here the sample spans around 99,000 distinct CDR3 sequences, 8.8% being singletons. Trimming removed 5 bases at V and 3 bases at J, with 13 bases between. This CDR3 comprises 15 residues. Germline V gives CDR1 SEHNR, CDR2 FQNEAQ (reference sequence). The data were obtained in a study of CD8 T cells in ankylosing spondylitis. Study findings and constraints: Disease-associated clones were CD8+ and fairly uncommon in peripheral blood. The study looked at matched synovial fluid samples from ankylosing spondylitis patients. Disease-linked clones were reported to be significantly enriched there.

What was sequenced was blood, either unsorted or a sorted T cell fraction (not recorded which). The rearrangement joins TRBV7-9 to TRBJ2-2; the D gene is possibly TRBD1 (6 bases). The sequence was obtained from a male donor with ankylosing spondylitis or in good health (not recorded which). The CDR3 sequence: CASSEFTGYTGELFF. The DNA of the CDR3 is TGTGCCAGCAGCGAATTTACAGGGTACACCGGGGAGCTGTTTTTT.